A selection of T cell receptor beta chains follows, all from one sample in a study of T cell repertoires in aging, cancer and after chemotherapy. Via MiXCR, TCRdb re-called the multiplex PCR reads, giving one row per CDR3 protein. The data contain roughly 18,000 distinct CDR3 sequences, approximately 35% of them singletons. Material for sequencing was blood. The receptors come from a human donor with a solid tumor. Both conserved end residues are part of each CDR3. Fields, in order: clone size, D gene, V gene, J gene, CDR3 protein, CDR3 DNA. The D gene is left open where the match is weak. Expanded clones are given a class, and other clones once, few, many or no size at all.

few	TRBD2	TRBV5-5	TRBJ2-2	CASSTRQGLAGGTGELFF	TGTGCCAGCAGCACCCGACAGGGCCTAGCGGGAGGCACCGGGGAGCTGTTTTTT
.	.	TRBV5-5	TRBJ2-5	CASSLGQGGQETQYF	TGTGCCAGCAGCTTGGGACAAGGGGGGCAAGAGACCCAGTACTTC
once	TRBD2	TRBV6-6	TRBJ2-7	CASRGLAWSEQYF	TGTGCCAGCCGAGGACTAGCTTGGAGCGAGCAGTACTTC
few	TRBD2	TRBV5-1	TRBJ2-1	CASSGQPSGNNEQFF	TGCGCCAGCAGCGGGCAGCCTAGCGGAAACAATGAGCAGTTCTTC
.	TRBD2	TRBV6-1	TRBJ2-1	CAVAREIGNEQFF	TGTGCCGTGGCGCGGGAGATTGGAAATGAGCAGTTCTTC
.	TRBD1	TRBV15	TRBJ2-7	CATSSPGTGVEQYF	TGTGCCACCAGCAGCCCCGGGACAGGGGTCGAGCAGTACTTC
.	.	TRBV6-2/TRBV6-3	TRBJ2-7	CASSYVHEQYF	TGTGCCAGCAGTTACGTCCACGAGCAGTACTTC
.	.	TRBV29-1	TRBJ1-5	CSVLGGEEGQPQHF	TGCAGCGTTCTGGGGGGCGAGGAGGGGCAGCCCCAGCATTTT
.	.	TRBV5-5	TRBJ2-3	CASSSAMTVSTDTQYF	TGTGCCAGCAGCTCCGCCATGACCGTTAGCACAGATACGCAGTATTTT
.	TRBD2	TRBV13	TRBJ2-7	CASSLSSGRIPAEQYF	TGTGCCAGCAGCTTAAGTAGCGGGAGGATCCCGGCCGAGCAGTACTTC
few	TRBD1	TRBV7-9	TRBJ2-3	CASSPKTGVVTDTQYF	TGTGCCAGCAGCCCAAAGACAGGGGTCGTCACAGATACGCAGTATTTT
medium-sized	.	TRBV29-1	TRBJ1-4	CMDEKLFF	TGCATGGATGAAAAACTGTTTTTT
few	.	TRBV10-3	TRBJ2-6	CAITGSSGANVLTF	TGTGCCATAACAGGGAGCTCTGGGGCCAACGTCCTGACTTTC
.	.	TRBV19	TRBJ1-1	CASSMIPRGNTEAFF	TGTGCCAGTAGTATGATACCAAGGGGGAATACTGAAGCTTTCTTT
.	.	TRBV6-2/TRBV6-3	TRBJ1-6	CASSQTRGNSPLHF	TGTGCCAGCAGCCAGACTAGGGGCAATTCACCCCTCCACTTT
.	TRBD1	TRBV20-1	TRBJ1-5	CSARRTGLQHQPQHF	TGCAGTGCTAGACGGACAGGGCTCCAACATCAGCCCCAGCATTTT
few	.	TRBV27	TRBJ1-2	CASNGGREGGGYTF	TGTGCCAGCAATGGTGGCAGGGAGGGAGGCGGCTACACCTTC
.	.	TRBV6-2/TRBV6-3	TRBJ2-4	CASSRGIGTRSQYF	TGTGCCAGCAGTCGAGGAATCGGGACAAGGAGTCAGTACTTC
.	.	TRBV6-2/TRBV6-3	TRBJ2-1	CASSLTSTEQFF	TGTGCCAGCAGCCTTACTAGCACTGAGCAGTTCTTC
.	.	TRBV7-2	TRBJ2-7	CASSQNLFQYEQYF	TGTGCCAGCAGCCAAAACCTCTTCCAATACGAGCAGTACTTC
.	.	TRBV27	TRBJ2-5	CASSFDPDGETQYF	TGTGCCAGCAGTTTCGATCCCGATGGGGAGACCCAGTACTTC
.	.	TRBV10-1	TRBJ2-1	CASSQGRYNEQFF	TGCGCCAGCAGTCAGGGGAGATACAATGAGCAGTTCTTC
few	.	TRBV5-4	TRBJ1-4	CASSSTGGTNEKLFF	TGTGCCAGCAGCTCTACAGGAGGAACTAATGAAAAACTGTTTTTT
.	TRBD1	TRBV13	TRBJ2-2	CASSAPGQVGSGELFF	TGTGCCAGCAGCGCCCCGGGACAGGTTGGCTCCGGGGAGCTGTTTTTT
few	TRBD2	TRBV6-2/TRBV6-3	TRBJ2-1	CASSYKREYKTSGEQFF	TGTGCCAGCAGTTATAAGCGGGAGTATAAAACTTCGGGTGAGCAGTTCTTC
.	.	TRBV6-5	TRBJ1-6	CASSRNSANSPLHF	TGTGCCAGCAGTCGAAATTCGGCGAATTCACCCCTCCACTTT
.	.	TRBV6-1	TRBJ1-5	CASSGLVGSNQPQHF	TGTGCCAGCAGTGGACTTGTGGGTAGCAATCAGCCCCAGCATTTT
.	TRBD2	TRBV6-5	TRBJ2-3	CASSYGAGGADTQYF	TGTGCCAGCAGTTACGGGGCGGGGGGAGCAGATACGCAGTATTTT
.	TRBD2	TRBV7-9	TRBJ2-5	CASGPGASGRMGETQYF	TGTGCCAGCGGCCCTGGGGCTAGCGGGAGGATGGGAGAGACCCAGTACTTC
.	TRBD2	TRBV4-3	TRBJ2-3	CASTLSAGGWDTQYF	TGCGCCAGCACCCTTTCTGCGGGAGGGTGGGATACGCAGTATTTT
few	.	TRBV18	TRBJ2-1	CASSPVGGIYNEQFF	TGTGCCAGCTCACCGGTTGGCGGGATATACAATGAGCAGTTCTTC
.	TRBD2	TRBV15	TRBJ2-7	CATSRDAWRGGRVSEQYF	TGTGCCACCAGCAGAGATGCCTGGCGGGGCGGGAGGGTATCTGAGCAGTACTTC
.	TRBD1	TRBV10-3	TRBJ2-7	CATTGDFAEQYF	TGTGCCACGACAGGGGACTTTGCCGAGCAGTACTTC
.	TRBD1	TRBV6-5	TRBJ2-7	CASRYRDSKQSYEQYF	TGTGCCAGCAGATACCGGGACAGTAAACAATCCTACGAGCAGTACTTC
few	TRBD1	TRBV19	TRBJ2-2	CASSRTGEYTGELFF	TGTGCCAGTAGTCGGACAGGGGAGTACACCGGGGAGCTGTTTTTT
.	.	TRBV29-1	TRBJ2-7	CRVEGDISYEQYF	TGCAGGGTTGAAGGGGACATCTCCTACGAGCAGTACTTC
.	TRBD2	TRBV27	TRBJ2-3	CASRIASGRAVTDTQYF	TGTGCCAGCAGAATCGCCAGCGGGAGGGCGGTCACAGATACGCAGTATTTT
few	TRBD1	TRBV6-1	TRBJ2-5	CASRRDRGSETQYF	TGTGCCAGCAGGCGAGACAGGGGATCAGAGACCCAGTACTTC
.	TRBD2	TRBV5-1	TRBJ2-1	CASSQAGERGGFF	TGCGCCAGCAGCCAAGCCGGGGAGCGGGGGGGATTCTTC
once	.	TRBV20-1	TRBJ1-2	CSAAGAGGYTF	TGCAGTGCTGCAGGGGCGGGTGGCTACACCTTC
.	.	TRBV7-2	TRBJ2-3	CASSLWRSTDTQYF	TGTGCCAGCAGCTTATGGCGGAGCACAGATACGCAGTATTTT
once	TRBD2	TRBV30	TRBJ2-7	CAWSTSGGYEQYF	TGTGCCTGGTCGACTAGCGGGGGCTACGAGCAGTACTTC
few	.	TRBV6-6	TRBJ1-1	CASSYGGPEVNTEAFF	TGTGCCAGCAGTTACGGGGGGCCTGAAGTGAACACTGAAGCTTTCTTT
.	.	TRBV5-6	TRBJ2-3	CASSLLNRGGADTQYF	TGTGCCAGCAGCCTGCTGAACAGGGGAGGCGCAGATACGCAGTATTTT
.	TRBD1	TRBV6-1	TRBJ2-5	CASSAGQGETQYF	TGTGCCAGCAGCGCGGGACAGGGGGAGACCCAGTACTTC
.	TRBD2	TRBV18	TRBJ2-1	CASSPLAGGDEQFF	TGTGCCAGCTCACCCCTAGCGGGAGGGGATGAGCAGTTCTTC
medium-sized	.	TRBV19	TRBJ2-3	CASSIAGGAVYF	TGTGCCAGTAGTATAGCGGGGGGCGCCGTGTATTTT
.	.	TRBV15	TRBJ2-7	CATSRERDGTYEQYF	TGTGCCACCAGCAGAGAGAGGGACGGTACCTACGAGCAGTACTTC
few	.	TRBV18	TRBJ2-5	CASSPEQGLETQYF	TGTGCCAGCTCACCGGAGCAGGGTCTGGAGACCCAGTACTTC
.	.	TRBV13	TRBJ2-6	CASSLVLGGGLSGANVLTF	TGTGCCAGCAGCTTAGTTTTAGGAGGGGGCCTCTCTGGGGCCAACGTCCTGACTTTC
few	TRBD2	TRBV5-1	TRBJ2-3	CASSPLLAGTTDTQYF	TGCGCCAGCAGCCCCTTATTAGCGGGGACCACAGATACGCAGTATTTT
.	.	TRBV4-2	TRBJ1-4	CASSETTNEKLFF	TGTGCCAGCAGCGAAACAACTAATGAAAAACTGTTTTTT
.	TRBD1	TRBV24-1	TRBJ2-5	CATSDPGQNKQETQYF	TGTGCCACCAGTGATCCGGGACAGAACAAACAAGAGACCCAGTACTTC
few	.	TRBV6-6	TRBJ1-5	CASSPIGSNQPQHF	TGTGCCAGCAGCCCGATCGGGAGCAATCAGCCCCAGCATTTT
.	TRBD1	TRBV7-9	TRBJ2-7	CASSQFRDSYEQYF	TGTGCCAGCAGCCAGTTTAGGGACAGCTACGAGCAGTACTTC
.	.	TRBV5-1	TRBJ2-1	CASSLDFGRYEQFF	TGCGCCAGCAGCTTGGATTTCGGCCGGTATGAGCAGTTCTTC
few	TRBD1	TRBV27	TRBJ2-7	CASSYLYPGQGSYEQYF	TGTGCCAGCAGTTATTTATACCCGGGACAGGGGTCCTACGAGCAGTACTTC
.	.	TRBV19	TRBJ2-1	CASSITHNEQFF	TGTGCCAGTAGTATAACTCACAATGAGCAGTTCTTC
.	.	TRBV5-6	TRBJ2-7	CASSVSSYEQYF	TGTGCCAGCAGCGTAAGCTCCTACGAGCAGTACTTC
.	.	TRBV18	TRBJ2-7	CASSPPNRVDYEQYF	TGTGCCAGCTCACCACCGAACAGGGTGGACTACGAGCAGTACTTC